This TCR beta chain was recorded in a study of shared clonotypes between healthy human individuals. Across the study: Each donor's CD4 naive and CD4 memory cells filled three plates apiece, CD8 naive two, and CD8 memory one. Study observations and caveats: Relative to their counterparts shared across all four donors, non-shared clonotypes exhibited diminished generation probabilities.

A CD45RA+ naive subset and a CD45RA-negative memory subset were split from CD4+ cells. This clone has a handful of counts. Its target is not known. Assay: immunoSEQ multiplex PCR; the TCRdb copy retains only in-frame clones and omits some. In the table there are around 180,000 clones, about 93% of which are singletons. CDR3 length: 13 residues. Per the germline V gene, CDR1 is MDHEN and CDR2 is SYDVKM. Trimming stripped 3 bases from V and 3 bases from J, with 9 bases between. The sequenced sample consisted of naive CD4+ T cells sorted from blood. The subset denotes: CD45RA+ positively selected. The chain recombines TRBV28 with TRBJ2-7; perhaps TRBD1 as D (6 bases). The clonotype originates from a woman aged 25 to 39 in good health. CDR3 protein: CASSLRTVYEQYF. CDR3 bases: TGTGCCAGCAGTTTGAGGACAGTCTACGAGCAGTACTTC.